The next 6 T cell receptor beta chains were all read from a single sample in a study of patients and donors after allogeneic stem cell transplantation. One entry per CDR3 protein results from TCRdb running MiXCR on the RT-PCR reads. The sample yields more than 150,000 distinct CDR3 sequences, around two fifths seen once. Sequenced material: blood, either unsorted or a sorted T cell fraction (not recorded which). These receptor sequences come from a human donor who was either an allogeneic HSCT recipient or a stem cell or donor lymphocyte infusion donor (not recorded which). It is not recorded whose cells these are; they may come from a transplant donor.

The chain couples TRBV4-3 to TRBJ2-7, with TRBD2 matching over 11 bases. CDR1 and CDR2 from the germline V gene are LGHNA and YSLEER. After removal of 1 base from V and 4 bases from J, the junction contained 3 bases not matched to a gene. This CDR3 comprises 15 residues. CDR3 sequence: CASSQATSGSYEQYF. The CDR3 region has the DNA TGCGCCAGCAGCCAAGCTACTAGCGGGAGTTACGAGCAGTACTTC.

The chain links TRBV7-9 to TRBJ1-1; no firm D call. The ends were cut back, 0 bases at V and 0 bases at J, with 5 bases in the middle. CDR1 is SEHNR, CDR2 FQNEAQ, per germline (reference sequence). This CDR3 comprises 14 residues. CDR3: CASSLADMNTEAFF. CDR3 coding DNA: TGTGCCAGCAGCTTAGCAGATATGAACACTGAAGCTTTCTTT.

This clonotype was seen a few times. This chain connects TRBV7-9 to TRBJ2-5, with D uncertain. Germline CDR1 SEHNR, CDR2 FQNEAQ (reference sequence). There are 12 residues in the CDR3. The V end was cut by 3 bases, the J end by 3 bases, with 5 bases between. The DNA of the CDR3 is TGTGCCAGCAGCTTTACTGAAGAGACCCAGTACTTC. Encoded protein: CASSFTEETQYF.

The chain employs TRBV10-2 and TRBJ2-1; 9 bases align to TRBD2. This CDR3 region has 18 residues. Germline CDR1 and CDR2: WSHSY and SAAADI. The junction had 14 bases not matched to a gene; V was cut back by 6 bases and J by 2 bases. The DNA for the CDR3 is TGCGCCAGCAGCGGCCCGACCCCGACTAGCGGTCCCTACAATGAGCAGTTCTTC. Translated: CASSGPTPTSGPYNEQFF.

V usage is TRBV5-1 and J usage is TRBJ2-7, with D tentatively TRBD1 (6 bases). This CDR3 has 13 amino acids. From germline, CDR1 is SGHRS and CDR2 YFSETQ. V shed 4 bases and J shed 3 bases, with 11 bases lying between them. The CDR3 nucleotides read TGCGCCAGCAGCGGAGGACAGTTCTACGAGCAGTACTTC. It specifies CASSGGQFYEQYF. The variable domain in full, completed from reference TRBV5-1 and TRBJ2-7, reads KAGVTQTPRYLIKTRGQQVTLSCSPISGHRSVSWYQQTPGQGLQFLFEYFSETQRNKGNFPGRFSGRQFSNSRSEMNVSTLELGDSALYLCASSGGQFYEQYFGPGTRLTVT.

The chain employs TRBV9 and TRBJ1-2; maybe TRBD1 (6 bases). CDR1 is SGDLS and CDR2 is YYNGEE in the germline V gene. This CDR3 comprises 15 residues. Deletions cut 0 bases from V and 3 bases from J, with 12 bases between. The DNA for the CDR3 is TGTGCCAGCAGCGTAGCTGGTGGGGGCTACTATGGCTACACCTTC. Protein sequence: CASSVAGGGYYGYTF. Full variable domain (rest looked up from reference TRBV9 and TRBJ1-2): DSGVTQTPKHLITATGQRVTLRCSPRSGDLSVYWYQQSLDQGLQFLIQYYNGEERAKGNILERFSAQQFPDLHSELNLSSLELGDSALYFCASSVAGGGYYGYTFGSGTRLTVV.